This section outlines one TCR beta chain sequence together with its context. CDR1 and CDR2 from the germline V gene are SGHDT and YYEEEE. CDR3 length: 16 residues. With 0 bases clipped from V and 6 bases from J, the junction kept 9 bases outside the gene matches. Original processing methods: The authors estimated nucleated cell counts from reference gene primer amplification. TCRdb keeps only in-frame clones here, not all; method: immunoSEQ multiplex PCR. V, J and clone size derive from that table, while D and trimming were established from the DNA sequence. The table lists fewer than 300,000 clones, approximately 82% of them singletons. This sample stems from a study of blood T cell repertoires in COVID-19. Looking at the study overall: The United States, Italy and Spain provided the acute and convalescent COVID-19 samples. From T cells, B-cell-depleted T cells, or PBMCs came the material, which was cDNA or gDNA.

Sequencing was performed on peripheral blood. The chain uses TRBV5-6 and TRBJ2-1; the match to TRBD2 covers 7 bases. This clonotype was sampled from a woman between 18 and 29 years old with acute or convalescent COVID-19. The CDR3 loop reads CASSLVWRETLNEQFF. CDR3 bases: TGTGCCAGCAGCTTGGTTTGGCGGGAGACCCTCAATGAGCAGTTCTTC.